The 17 T cell receptor beta chains presented below share a single source sample, sequenced in a study of neoadjuvant anti-PD-1 for oral cavity cancer (dated by TCRdb to the early 2020s). Read against the paper, the sample's time point label means: before neoadjuvant nivolumab. Library construction relied on the immunoSEQ multiplex PCR assay. TCRdb limited this immuneACCESS table to in-frame rearrangements with V and J called. A share of clones is missing; checked studies link under half to unresolved V genes, and the rest is unexplained. The sample table records 11,000 to 15,000 clones; around 75% of these occur just once. About 3.1% of the sample is in the top ten clones. Sequencing was performed on PBMCs, taken before nivolumab (anti-PD-1) treatment. Every receptor here comes from a person aged 35 to 85 with oral cavity squamous cell carcinoma.

V and J are TRBV5-1 and TRBJ1-3; 7 positions agree with TRBD1. Germline trimming cut 1 base from V and 2 bases from J; bases unmatched to any gene: 3. The length of the CDR3 is 15 residues. CDR1 and CDR2 from the germline V gene are SGHRS and YFSETQ. CDR3 region: CASSLQGGPGNTIYF. The CDR3 DNA reads TGCGCCAGCAGCTTGCAGGGGGGCCCTGGAAACACCATATATTTT.

The V call is TRBV28, the J call TRBJ2-2, with D unresolved. Trimming took off 3 bases at V and 5 bases at J, with 7 bases between the two ends. The germline V gene has CDR1 MDHEN and CDR2 SYDVKM. This CDR3 region has 13 residues. The CDR3 DNA reads TGTGCCAGCAGTTTTCCTGCAACCGGGGAGCTGTTTTTT. Its translation is CASSFPATGELFF. Combining the CDR3 with reference TRBV28 and TRBJ2-2 gives the whole variable domain DVKVTQSSRYLVKRTGEKVFLECVQDMDHENMFWYRQDPGLGLRLIYFSYDVKMKEKGDIPEGYSVSREKKERFSLILESASTNQTSMYLCASSFPATGELFFGEGSRLTVL.

The J gene is TRBJ2-2, the V gene TRBV4-2, with D possibly matching TRBD2 (6 bases). This CDR3 is 15 amino acids long. Looked up from germline, CDR1 is LGHNA and CDR2 is YNFKEQ. V was shortened by 4 bases and J by 4 bases, with 13 bases between the two germline ends. The DNA of the CDR3 is TGTGCCAGCAGCCCCTCGGGAGTGGGCACCGGGGAGCTGTTTTTT. It yields the protein CASSPSGVGTGELFF.

This clone was counted only a few times. This sequence joins TRBV5-4 and TRBJ1-1, with 7 nucleotides matching TRBD1. This CDR3 has 13 residues. Germline CDR1 and CDR2: SGHNT and YYREEE (reference sequence). With V trimmed by 1 base and J by 3 bases, 0 bases remained unmatched. CDR3: CASSLRGHTEAFF. As DNA, the CDR3 is TGTGCCAGCAGCTTGAGGGGGCACACTGAAGCTTTCTTT.

The J gene is TRBJ2-1, the V gene TRBV11-2, with unresolved D. V was cut by 4 bases and J by 5 bases, with 9 bases left in between. CDR3 length: 13 residues. CDR1 is SGHAT and CDR2 is FQNNGV in the germline V gene. The DNA for the CDR3 is TGTGCCAGCAGCTCTTCCTCGAACAATGAGCAGTTCTTC. This gives the protein CASSSSSNNEQFF.

This chain connects TRBV9 to TRBJ1-4, with 8 bases aligning to TRBD1. Trimming cost V 7 bases and J 8 bases; bases outside gene matches: 7. CDR1 is SGDLS, CDR2 YYNGEE, per germline. CDR3 size: 13 residues. CDR3 sequence: CASQTGEGEKLFF. In nucleotides, the CDR3 is TGTGCCAGCCAGACAGGGGAGGGCGAAAAACTGTTTTTT. Drawing the rest from reference TRBV9 and TRBJ1-4, the complete variable domain is DSGVTQTPKHLITATGQRVTLRCSPRSGDLSVYWYQQSLDQGLQFLIQYYNGEERAKGNILERFSAQQFPDLHSELNLSSLELGDSALYFCASQTGEGEKLFFGSGTQLSVL.

This clone was detected a few times. This chain connects TRBV4-1 to TRBJ1-3; D is ambiguous. Germline assignment: CDR1 MGHRA and CDR2 YSYEKL. Trimming removed 1 base from V and 7 bases from J, with 8 bases in between. The CDR3 has 13 residues. The CDR3 loop reads CASSQVNSNTIYF. The DNA for the CDR3 is TGCGCCAGCAGCCAAGTAAATAGTAACACCATATATTTT.

This clone was detected only once. The chain joins TRBV6-5 to TRBJ1-1; TRBD1 might be the D (6 bases). CDR3 length: 15 residues. Germline V gene lookup returns CDR1 MNHEY and CDR2 SVGAGI. With 6 bases removed from V and 2 bases from J, the gap between germline ends came to 16 bases. CDR3 sequence: CASSTTGRKNTEAFF. DNA for the CDR3: TGTGCCAGCAGCACTACAGGGAGGAAAAACACTGAAGCTTTCTTT.

The V gene is TRBV4-2, the J gene TRBJ2-5; 9 nucleotides agree with TRBD2. Trimming at V came to 3 bases and at J to 4 bases, leaving 6 bases not matched to a gene. The germline gives CDR1 LGHNA, CDR2 YNFKEQ. The CDR3 consists of 15 residues. The chain's CDR3 is CASSQGGGAAETQYF. The CDR3, as DNA: TGTGCCAGCAGCCAGGGCGGGGGGGCCGCAGAGACCCAGTACTTC.

The V gene is TRBV6-1, the J gene TRBJ2-3, with D unclear. Per germline, CDR1 MNHNS and CDR2 SASEGT. The CDR3 has 13 amino acids. V was clipped by 6 bases and J by 7 bases, with 14 bases between them. DNA of the CDR3: TGTGCCAGCAGCCCTGGTCCCGAGAATACGCAGTATTTT. It codes for CASSPGPENTQYF.

This chain uses TRBV6-6 with TRBJ2-7, with a tentative D call TRBD2 (5 bases). This CDR3 region has 13 residues. The V end lost 6 bases, the J end lost 0 bases, and 9 bases lay between the germline ends. Germline CDR1 is MNHNY and CDR2 is SVGAGI (reference sequence). The CDR3 DNA sequence: TGTGCCAGCAGCGGACTTTCCTCCTACGAGCAGTACTTC. Protein: CASSGLSSYEQYF.

V usage is TRBV5-1 and J usage is TRBJ2-3; 8 bases agree with TRBD2. CDR3 length: 16 residues. The J segment lost 2 bases and the V segment lost 4 bases, leaving 9 bases of the junction unmatched. CDR1 and CDR2 (germline): SGHRS, YFSETQ. Written as DNA, the CDR3 is TGCGCCAGCAGCATACAGTCACTAGCGGTCACAGATACGCAGTATTTT. It yields the protein CASSIQSLAVTDTQYF.

This chain uses TRBV7-3 with TRBJ2-3; 12 nucleotides match TRBD2. V was clipped by 8 bases and J by 2 bases; unmatched bases: 8. From germline, CDR1 is SGHTA and CDR2 FQGTGA. This CDR3 comprises 16 residues. The CDR3: CASAASGRANTDTQYF. The CDR3 DNA sequence: TGTGCCAGCGCGGCTAGCGGGAGGGCAAACACAGATACGCAGTATTTT.

The chain is built from TRBV6-1 and TRBJ2-4; D might be TRBD1 (6 bases). The CDR3 spans 15 residues. V was shortened by 3 bases and J by 0 bases, with 9 bases between the two germline ends. Per the germline V gene, CDR1 is MNHNS and CDR2 is SASEGT. The CDR3 reads CASSEGALAKNIQYF. In DNA form, the CDR3 reads TGTGCCAGCAGTGAGGGGGCACTAGCCAAAAACATTCAGTACTTC.

This clone was observed a few times. The chain couples TRBV19 to TRBJ1-2; TRBD1 matches 7 bases. V gave up 7 bases and J gave up 3 bases; unmatched junction bases: 5. CDR1 and CDR2 from the germline V gene are LNHDA and SQIVND (reference sequence). The CDR3 is 13 residues long. This CDR3 reads CASTQGQYYGYTF. In DNA, the CDR3 is TGTGCCAGTACGCAGGGACAGTACTATGGCTACACCTTC.

Only a few counts were recorded for this clone. CDR3 sequence (DNA): TGCGCCAGCAGCTTTAACCTAGGGGCCGGCTACACCTTC. This gives the protein CASSFNLGAGYTF. V gene TRBV5-1 combines with J gene TRBJ1-2; possible D gene TRBD1, 5 bases. Trimming took 2 bases from V and 8 from J, leaving 13 bases between them. The length of the CDR3 is 13 residues. The V gene's germline CDR1 is SGHRS and CDR2 YFSETQ. The full variable domain, its missing parts supplied by reference TRBV5-1 and TRBJ1-2, is KAGVTQTPRYLIKTRGQQVTLSCSPISGHRSVSWYQQTPGQGLQFLFEYFSETQRNKGNFPGRFSGRQFSNSRSEMNVSTLELGDSALYLCASSFNLGAGYTFGSGTRLTVV.

This chain links TRBV10-3 with TRBJ1-5; D is undetermined. Trimming removed 4 bases at V and 3 bases at J, with 7 bases between. This CDR3 comprises 13 residues. Germline V gene sequence: CDR1 ENHRY, CDR2 SYGVKD. The CDR3 DNA is TGTGCCATCAGTGGTACGTCCAATCAGCCCCAGCATTTT. The encoded protein is CAISGTSNQPQHF.